This record covers a single T cell receptor (beta chain). This CDR3 spans 17 amino acids. The germline V and J ends were trimmed by 10 bases and 2 bases, with 26 bases remaining between them. Looked up from germline, CDR1 is SGHRS and CDR2 is YFSETQ. In the study's own analysis: Scientists estimated how many nucleated cells there were by amplifying reference gene primers. TCRdb's copy holds only in-frame clones and misses some; the assay was immunoSEQ multiplex PCR. D and trimming were read from the DNA, whereas the V and J calls and clone size are those reported in that table. The sample contains 150,000 to 200,000 clones, about 83% of which appear only once. This sample was taken from a study of blood T cell repertoires in COVID-19. Overall study: Sources were T cells, B-cell-depleted T cells, or PBMCs; the material itself was cDNA or gDNA.

The V and J genes are TRBV5-1 and TRBJ2-3; tentatively, D is TRBD2 (7 bases). The material sequenced was peripheral blood. This TCR derives from a woman in her late teens or twenties who had recovered from COVID-19. The CDR3 nucleotides are TGCGCCTCCAGCGATTCTTGGGCGGGGGCCGCCACAGATACGCAGTATTTT. Translation: CASSDSWAGAATDTQYF.